This T cell receptor beta chain is drawn from a study of blood T cell repertoires in COVID-19. Sequencing was performed with immunoSEQ multiplex PCR; in TCRdb, only in-frame clones are kept and a portion is missing. The data hold tens of thousands of clones, with about 80% observed a single time. This receptor was obtained from a woman aged 70 to 79 with acute or convalescent COVID-19. Sequencing was performed on peripheral blood.

CDR3 DNA: TGTGCCAGCTCCCCGGGAGGGGCCCCCTCCTACGAGCAGTACTTC. This sequence encodes CASSPGGAPSYEQYF. This chain joins TRBV2 and TRBJ2-7; TRBD2 aligns across 8 bases. Unmatched junction bases numbered 9, after V lost 8 bases and J lost 0 bases. The CDR3 has 15 residues. Germline V CDR1 and CDR2: SNHLY, FYNNEI.